These 8 T cell receptor beta chains share one sample of origin, sequenced in a study of cytomegalovirus exposure and HLA in healthy donors. PCR used 60 Vbeta primers and 13 Jbeta primers. TCRdb keeps only in-frame clones here, not all; method: immunoSEQ multiplex PCR. Of about 140,000 clones listed, 65% to 80% are singletons. The sample comprised PBMCs. These receptors were obtained from a male donor in good health and CMV-seronegative.

The chain carries TRBV7-3 and TRBJ1-5; D gene uncertain. Germline values: CDR1 SGHTA, CDR2 FQGTGA. V was trimmed by 3 bases and J by 4 bases, leaving 19 bases between them. This CDR3 comprises 17 residues. CDR3: CASSFSPPWRENQPQHF. The CDR3 nucleotides read TGTGCCAGCAGCTTTTCCCCACCCTGGAGGGAAAATCAGCCCCAGCATTTT.

This chain uses TRBV7-2 with TRBJ2-7; 8 bases match TRBD1. The CDR3 extends over 12 amino acids. V lost 5 bases to trimming and J lost 6 bases; unmatched junction nucleotides: 3. CDR1 and CDR2 from the germline V gene are SGHTA and FQGNSA. This chain's CDR3 is CASSTQGGEQYF. The CDR3 nucleotides read TGTGCCAGCAGCACACAGGGGGGCGAGCAGTACTTC.

The chain links TRBV11-2 to TRBJ1-1; D not certain. CDR1 and CDR2 from the germline V gene are SGHAT and FQNNGV. V was clipped by 5 bases and J by 1 base, with 8 bases between them. CDR3 length: 13 residues. CDR3 sequence reads: CASSPRRNTEAFF. The CDR3 coding sequence is TGTGCCAGCAGCCCGAGGCGGAACACTGAAGCTTTCTTT.

J is TRBJ2-7 and V is TRBV11-2; TRBD2 aligns across 8 bases. This CDR3 has 15 amino acids. Unmatched junction bases numbered 8, after V lost 1 base and J lost 6 bases. From germline, CDR1 is SGHAT and CDR2 FQNNGV. Written as DNA, the CDR3 is TGTGCCAGCAGCTTAGGATCGGGACTAGGAGGCGAGCAGTACTTC. The encoded protein is CASSLGSGLGGEQYF.

The chain carries TRBV18 and TRBJ1-5, with no clear D. Trimming stripped 3 bases from V and 2 bases from J, with 11 bases between. This CDR3 has 15 residues. The germline CDR1 and CDR2 sequences are KGHSH and LQKENI. CDR3 residues: CASSPSQLGNQPQHF. CDR3 DNA: TGTGCCAGCTCACCGTCTCAGCTAGGCAATCAGCCCCAGCATTTT.

This chain links TRBV29-1 with TRBJ1-4; 9 nucleotides match TRBD1. Trimming removed 6 bases from V and 5 bases from J; junction bases left unmatched: 7. The CDR3 contains 14 residues. Looked up from germline, CDR1 is SQVTM and CDR2 is ANQGSEA. The CDR3 spells CSVATGGGNEKLFF. CDR3 nucleotides: TGCAGCGTAGCTACAGGGGGCGGGAATGAAAAACTGTTTTTT.

The chain uses TRBV11-2 and TRBJ2-7, with a tentative D call TRBD1 (5 bases). Germline V gene sequence: CDR1 SGHAT, CDR2 FQNNGV. The V end lost 2 bases, the J end lost 0 bases, and 8 bases lay between the germline ends. The length of the CDR3 is 14 residues. CDR3: CASSLFDSSYEQYF. The DNA of the CDR3 is TGTGCCAGCAGCTTATTCGACAGCTCCTACGAGCAGTACTTC.

With regard to this clone: Other DNA sequences in this specimen translate into the identical CDR3. This chain connects TRBV7-2 to TRBJ2-5; D possibly corresponds to TRBD2 (7 bases). Trimming removed 1 base at V and 5 bases at J, with 11 bases between. The CDR3 is 14 residues long. Per germline, CDR1 SGHTA and CDR2 FQGNSA. This chain's CDR3 is CASSLGGGRETQYF. CDR3 DNA: TGTGCCAGCAGCTTAGGGGGGGGCCGGGAGACCCAGTACTTC.